The clone carrying this T cell receptor (beta chain) was counted at least ten times. Its cognate antigen is unknown. The data stem from a study of T-cell reconstitution after alpha-beta-depleted transplantation in children. Findings and caveats of the study: Expanded graft clones, several hundred of them, were reportedly the source of alpha-beta T cells about two months after transplant. A year post-transplant, T-cell counts and diversity derived mostly from newly produced T cells.

The CDR3 length is 16 residues. CDR1 and CDR2 (germline): MGHRA, YSYEKL. Trimming took 3 bases from V and 4 from J; bases not matched to a gene: 4. Library preparation (for TCRbeta) was performed with unique molecular identifiers. TCRdb independently ran MiXCR on the PCR reads; one entry per CDR3 protein. In the table there are 200,000 to 250,000 distinct CDR3 sequences, around 9.2% of which are singletons. The material was PBMCs, mostly from graft donor cells, obtained 360 days after TCRalphabeta/CD19-depleted stem cell transplant. The clonotype originates from a male patient between 2 and 10 years old who had a stem cell transplant for acute myeloid leukemia, so the T cells may come from the graft donor. The V gene is TRBV4-1, the J gene TRBJ2-1, with 12 bases that match TRBD2. The CDR3 reads CASSHTTSGSYNEQFF. In DNA form, the CDR3 reads TGCGCCAGCAGCCATACGACTAGCGGGAGTTACAATGAGCAGTTCTTC.